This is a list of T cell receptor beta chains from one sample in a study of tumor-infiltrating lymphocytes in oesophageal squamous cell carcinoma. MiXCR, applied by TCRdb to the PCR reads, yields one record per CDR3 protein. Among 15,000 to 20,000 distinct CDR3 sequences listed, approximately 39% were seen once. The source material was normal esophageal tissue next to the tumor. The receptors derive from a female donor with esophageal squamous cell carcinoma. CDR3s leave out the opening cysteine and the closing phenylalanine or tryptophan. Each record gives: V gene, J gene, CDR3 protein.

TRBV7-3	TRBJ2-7	ASSLTATSEQY
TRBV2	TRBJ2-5	ASSAKGFTLGNEQY
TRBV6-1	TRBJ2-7	ASRRGQGTYEQY
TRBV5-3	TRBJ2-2	ASSLLAQSPGELF
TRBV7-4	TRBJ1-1	ASSLDPGFVLNTEAF
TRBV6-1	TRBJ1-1	ASSLISGEAF
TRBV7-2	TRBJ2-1	ASSLGQAHNEQF
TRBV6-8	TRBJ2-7	ASSLYEQY
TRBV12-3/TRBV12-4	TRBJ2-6	ASSSPGANVLT
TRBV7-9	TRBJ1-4	ASSLTVQGEKLF
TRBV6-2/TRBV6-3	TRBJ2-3	ASSESSGGTDTQY
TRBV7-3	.	ASSQGQGAYNEQF
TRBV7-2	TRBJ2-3	ASSQGLAGNTDTQY
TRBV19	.	ASSVLLAGSYNEQY
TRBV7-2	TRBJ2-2	ASSSQVTGELF
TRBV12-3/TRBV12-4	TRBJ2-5	ASSLGGTQETQY
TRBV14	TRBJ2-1	ASSQYGQHTGELY
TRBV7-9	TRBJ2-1	ASSPRGSGNNEQF
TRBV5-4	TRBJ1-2	ASSLFGLSSYGYT
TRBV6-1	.	ATTLASSYNEQF
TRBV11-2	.	ASSLTSANTGELF
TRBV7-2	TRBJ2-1	ASSLDSGGVNEQF
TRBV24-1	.	ATSVRADNEQF
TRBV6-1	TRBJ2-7	ASSGRGQGVSYEQY
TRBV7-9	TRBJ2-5	ASSPFNEQY
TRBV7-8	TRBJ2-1	ASSLLNEQF
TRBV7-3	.	ASSSAHSSYNEQF
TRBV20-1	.	SARAPTSGGYEQY
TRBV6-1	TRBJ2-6	ASSWTSGANVLT
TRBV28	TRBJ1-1	ASSKRLNTEAF
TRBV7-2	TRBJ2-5	ASSLALGQSRKETQY
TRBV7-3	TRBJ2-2	ASSSQAGPNTGELF
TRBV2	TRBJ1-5	ASKAPNQPQH
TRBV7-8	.	ASSRSRGNLGETQY
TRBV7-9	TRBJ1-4	ASSLGEFNEKLF
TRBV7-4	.	ASSLKIAGFTYNEQF
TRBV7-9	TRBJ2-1	ASSLRDGTSGNVEQF
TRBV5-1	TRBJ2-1	ASSWGQGNDEQF
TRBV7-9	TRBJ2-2	ASSRGAGNTGELF
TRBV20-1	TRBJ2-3	SAEPAAERRQY
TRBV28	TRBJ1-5	ASSLQGIQPQH
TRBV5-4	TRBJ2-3	ASYDRGRPDTQY
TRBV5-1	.	ASSLSGSGGPYEQY
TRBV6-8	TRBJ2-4	ASSSRGSGEQY
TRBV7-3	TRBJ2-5	ASSLVGQGKETQY
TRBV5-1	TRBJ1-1	ASSLAGKSEAF
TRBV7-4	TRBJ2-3	ASSTGLDTQY
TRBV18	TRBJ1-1	ASSPTGSLLGNTEAF